Presented here are 26 T cell receptor beta chains from one specimen sequenced in a study of CD8 T cells in Susac syndrome (dated by TCRdb to the late 2010s). Libraries were built with the immunoSEQ multiplex PCR assay. RNA was extracted with the RNeasy kit and roughly 0.45 to 1 ug was reverse transcribed using random hexamers. TCRdb reprocessing: public reads trimmed at Q25 with fastp, clones called with MiXCR, in-frame beta chains kept. Entries are consolidated by CDR3 protein sequence, retaining the most common genes and DNA. Within this sample are around 230,000 distinct CDR3 sequences, with 90% to 96% of them counted one time only. The ten largest clones represent around 0.093% of the sample. Sequencing was done on a sample of CD4+ T cells from PBMCs. The receptors were sampled from a human donor with Susac syndrome.

V usage is TRBV4-1 and J usage is TRBJ2-4; no clear D. This CDR3 is built from 15 residues. Between the trimmed V and J ends, which lost 4 bases and 0 bases, there was a span of 10 bases. Per the germline V gene, CDR1 is MGHRA and CDR2 is YSYEKL. The DNA of the CDR3 is TGCGCCAGCAGCCCCATGGGGTTAGCCAAAAACATTCAGTACTTC. Translating it yields CASSPMGLAKNIQYF.

The CDR3 here is CATNRDSYGELFF. The DNA of the CDR3 is TGTGCCACCAATCGGGATTCCTATGGGGAGCTGTTTTTT. The chain recombines TRBV9 with TRBJ2-2, with D tentatively TRBD2 (5 bases). Trimming shortened V by 9 bases and J by 8 bases, and 17 bases separated the two germline ends. Germline CDR1 reads SGDLS; CDR2 reads YYNGEE. The CDR3 loop spans 13 amino acids. The full variable domain, with the rest looked up from reference TRBV9 and TRBJ2-2, is DSGVTQTPKHLITATGQRVTLRCSPRSGDLSVYWYQQSLDQGLQFLIQYYNGEERAKGNILERFSAQQFPDLHSELNLSSLELGDSALYFCATNRDSYGELFFGEGSRLTVL.

The chain carries TRBV30 and TRBJ2-7; maybe TRBD1 (5 bases). CDR1 and CDR2 from the germline V gene are GTSNPN and SVGIG (reference sequence). The length of the CDR3 is 11 residues. V dropped 4 bases and J dropped 3 bases, with 7 bases sitting between them. The CDR3 protein is CAWTRDYEQYF. Here the CDR3 DNA reads TGTGCCTGGACCAGGGACTACGAGCAGTACTTC.

J is TRBJ1-2 and V is TRBV7-9; 10 bases agree with TRBD1. Trimming at V came to 5 bases and at J to 8 bases, leaving 11 bases not matched to a gene. In germline, CDR1 is SEHNR, CDR2 FQNEAQ (reference sequence). There are 15 residues in the CDR3. For the CDR3, the DNA is TGTGCCAGCAGCCCTAGTAGGGACAGGGGCGAAGGCTACACCTTC. This codes for CASSPSRDRGEGYTF.

This chain links TRBV27 with TRBJ2-3, with 8 bases fitting TRBD1. The CDR3 covers 17 residues. J gave up 5 bases and V 5 bases, and 15 bases lay outside the gene matches. Looked up from germline, CDR1 is MNHEY and CDR2 is SMNVEV (reference sequence). CDR3 bases: TGTGCCAGCAGTACGACAGGGGCGGTAGGGGTTAGAGATACGCAGTATTTT. Its protein product is CASSTTGAVGVRDTQYF.

The rearrangement joins TRBV11-3 to TRBJ2-7; TRBD2 agrees at 13 bases. The length of the CDR3 is 16 residues. V lost 3 bases to trimming and J lost 5 bases; unmatched junction nucleotides: 7. Germline V gives CDR1 SGHNT, CDR2 YENEEA. CDR3 in amino acids: CASSFRTSGRANEQYF. The DNA for the CDR3 is TGTGCCAGCAGCTTCCGGACTAGCGGGAGAGCCAACGAGCAGTACTTC.

This clonotype occurred once. The rearrangement links TRBV7-3 to TRBJ2-6; 7 bases map to TRBD1. This CDR3 spans 17 amino acids. Germline V gene lookup returns CDR1 SGHTA and CDR2 FQGTGA. V lost 2 bases and J lost 0; bases outside the gene matches: 4. CDR3 sequence: CASSLGGQISGANVLTF. Here the CDR3 DNA reads TGTGCCAGCAGCTTAGGGGGACAGATCTCTGGGGCCAACGTCCTGACTTTC.

This chain joins TRBV5-1 and TRBJ1-2; unclear D gene. Trimming removed 1 base from V and 9 bases from J, with 4 bases in between. CDR1 and CDR2 from the germline V gene are SGHRS and YFSETQ. The CDR3 length is 10 residues. The chain's CDR3 is CASSLTSYTF. Written as DNA, the CDR3 is TGCGCCAGCAGCTTGACAAGCTACACCTTC.

The chain links TRBV15 to TRBJ1-2, with D possibly TRBD1 on 6 matching bases. Trimming stripped 3 bases from V and 8 bases from J, with 13 bases between. The CDR3 is made up of 13 amino acids. Germline assignment: CDR1 LNHNV and CDR2 YYDKDF (reference sequence). CDR3 in amino acids: CATSRTGTRGYTF. As DNA, the CDR3 is TGTGCCACCAGCAGGACCGGGACAAGGGGCTACACCTTC. Together with reference TRBV15 and TRBJ1-2, the CDR3 gives the full variable domain: DAMVIQNPRYQVTQFGKPVTLSCSQTLNHNVMYWYQQKSSQAPKLLFHYYDKDFNNEADTPDNFQSRRPNTSFCFLDIRSPGLGDTAMYLCATSRTGTRGYTFGSGTRLTVV.

The chain links TRBV28 to TRBJ2-5, with D tentatively TRBD2 (5 bases). V was clipped by 6 bases and J by 5 bases, with 10 bases between them. This CDR3 has 12 amino acids. Germline V gene sequence: CDR1 MDHEN, CDR2 SYDVKM. The CDR3 protein is CASRGAVETQYF. CDR3 nucleotide sequence: TGTGCCAGCAGGGGAGCCGTGGAGACCCAGTACTTC.

The chain employs TRBV29-1 and TRBJ1-3; D remains ambiguous. V shed 5 bases and J shed 0 bases, with 8 bases lying between them. There are 13 residues in the CDR3. Per germline, CDR1 SQVTM and CDR2 ANQGSEA. Here the CDR3 DNA reads TGCAGCGTTTCCCTGTACTCTGGAAACACCATATATTTT. Amino acid sequence: CSVSLYSGNTIYF.

V usage is TRBV7-9 and J usage is TRBJ2-2, with unresolved D. This CDR3 has 16 amino acids. Between the trimmed V and J ends, which lost 2 bases and 0 bases, there was a span of 10 bases. Germline CDR1 reads SEHNR; CDR2 reads FQNEAQ (reference sequence). CDR3 nucleotide sequence: TGTGCCAGCAGCTTACGTGGGCCCACGAACACCGGGGAGCTGTTTTTT. Residues: CASSLRGPTNTGELFF.

The chain joins TRBV29-1 to TRBJ1-5; 10 nucleotides agree with TRBD1. This CDR3 has 13 amino acids. J gave up 9 bases and V 4 bases, and 6 bases lay outside the gene matches. Germline V gives CDR1 SQVTM, CDR2 ANQGSEA. The CDR3 spells CSVGLGQGRPQHF. The DNA for the CDR3 is TGCAGCGTTGGACTGGGACAGGGGAGGCCCCAGCATTTT. The entire variable domain, with the rest obtained from reference TRBV29-1 and TRBJ1-5, is as follows: SAVISQKPSRDICQRGTSLTIQCQVDSQVTMMFWYRQQPGQSLTLIATANQGSEATYESGFVIDKFPISRPNLTFSTLTVSNMSPEDSSIYLCSVGLGQGRPQHFGDGTRLSIL.

This chain joins TRBV3-1 and TRBJ2-7; D may match TRBD1 or TRBD2 (5 bases each). The CDR3 sequence is 12 residues long. Trimming took off 4 bases at V and 9 bases at J, with 13 bases between the two ends. Per germline, CDR1 LGHDT and CDR2 YNNKEL (reference sequence). CDR3 sequence: CASSPHLGTQYF. The CDR3 DNA follows: TGTGCCAGCAGCCCTCATTTAGGGACGCAGTACTTC.

This clonotype has just one count. The chain links TRBV29-1 to TRBJ2-5, with 10 bases fitting TRBD1. V shed 5 bases and J 4 bases; nucleotides not matched to a gene: 16. Germline V gene data show CDR1 as SQVTM and CDR2 as ANQGSEA. CDR3 length: 17 amino acids. The CDR3 reads CSVTDSGDRGFAETQYF. The CDR3 DNA reads as TGCAGCGTTACTGATTCGGGGGACAGGGGTTTTGCAGAGACCCAGTACTTC.

The chain is built from TRBV29-1 and TRBJ2-7; TRBD2 agrees at 11 bases. The V segment lost 3 bases and the J segment 4 bases; nucleotides outside the gene matches: 8. This CDR3 region has 15 residues. Per the germline V gene, CDR1 is SQVTM and CDR2 is ANQGSEA. The CDR3 here is CSVDLRLAGKYEQYF. The CDR3 bases are TGCAGCGTTGACTTGAGACTAGCGGGAAAATACGAGCAGTACTTC.

This clonotype appeared a single time. This sequence joins TRBV29-1 and TRBJ2-3; 9 bases map to TRBD1. CDR3 size: 14 residues. Germline values: CDR1 SQVTM, CDR2 ANQGSEA. Trimming removed 7 bases from V and 3 bases from J; junction bases left unmatched: 8. The CDR3 DNA reads TGCAGCGCGGGACAGGGCATTTCTACAGATACGCAGTATTTT. Its translation is CSAGQGISTDTQYF.

This chain uses TRBV25-1 with TRBJ2-2; D gene uncertain. The CDR3 length is 17 residues. Trimming cost V 5 bases and J 0 bases, with 16 bases left between them. Germline CDR1 and CDR2: MGHDK and SYGVNS. In nucleotides, the CDR3 is TGTGCCAGCAGTCCGTTAATCCGAATGTCGAACACCGGGGAGCTGTTTTTT. It is translated as CASSPLIRMSNTGELFF.

This chain joins TRBV20-1 and TRBJ2-7; D uncertain. Trimming removed 3 bases at V and 5 bases at J, with 11 bases between. Germline V lookup: CDR1 DFQATT, CDR2 SNEGSKA (reference sequence). The CDR3 runs 12 residues. The CDR3 loop reads CSARIGPHEQYF. In DNA, the CDR3 is TGCAGTGCTAGGATAGGGCCCCACGAGCAGTACTTC.

The V gene is TRBV29-1, the J gene TRBJ2-3; tentative D call: TRBD2 (6 bases). CDR3 length: 14 residues. CDR1 is SQVTM and CDR2 is ANQGSEA in the germline V gene. Trimming pared 1 base from V and 5 bases from J, leaving 13 bases between. CDR3 sequence (DNA): TGCAGCGTTGAAGTGGGGGGTTCGCGAGATACGCAGTATTTT. It translates to CSVEVGGSRDTQYF.

The chain uses TRBV20-1 and TRBJ2-7; the D call may be TRBD1 or TRBD2 (5 bases each). The CDR3 consists of 12 residues. CDR1 is DFQATT, CDR2 SNEGSKA, per germline (reference sequence). The germline V and J ends were trimmed by 4 bases and 2 bases, with 9 bases remaining between them. In nucleotides, the CDR3 is TGCAGTGCTAACGGGGCAACCTACGAGCAGTACTTC. Its protein is CSANGATYEQYF.

The V call is TRBV5-1, the J call TRBJ1-1, with D hard to call. V lost 4 bases and J 1 base, leaving 5 bases between the germline ends. CDR1 is SGHRS and CDR2 is YFSETQ in the germline V gene. CDR3 length: 12 residues. DNA for the CDR3: TGCGCCAGCAGCGCCGGGAACACTGAAGCTTTCTTT. It is translated as CASSAGNTEAFF.

The chain combines TRBV19 with TRBJ1-5; 7 bases are a match to TRBD1. The CDR3 covers 15 residues. CDR1 and CDR2 from the germline V gene are LNHDA and SQIVND (reference sequence). The trim removed 5 bases at V and 4 bases at J, leaving 8 bases unmatched. The CDR3 DNA reads TGTGCCAGTAGTCCTCGGGGACAGAGAAATCAGCCCCAGCATTTT. Residues: CASSPRGQRNQPQHF.

The rearrangement joins TRBV6-5 to TRBJ1-2; 9 bases are a match to TRBD1. With V trimmed by 5 bases and J by 8 bases, 6 bases remained unmatched. The CDR3 is made up of 13 amino acids. Germline V lookup: CDR1 MNHEY, CDR2 SVGAGI. The chain's CDR3 is CASSTRDREGYTF. The CDR3, as DNA: TGTGCCAGCAGTACCCGGGACAGGGAGGGCTACACCTTC.

This rearrangement joins TRBV9 to TRBJ2-6; D not resolved. Germline values: CDR1 SGDLS, CDR2 YYNGEE. V lost 1 base and J lost 2, with 7 bases in between. The length of the CDR3 is 15 residues. The CDR3 loop reads CASSVQGTGANVLTF. CDR3 sequence (DNA): TGTGCCAGCAGCGTACAAGGGACTGGGGCCAACGTCCTGACTTTC.

The V gene is TRBV29-1, the J gene TRBJ2-1, with D unresolved. The CDR3 sequence is 14 residues long. The V end lost 6 bases, the J end lost 2 bases, and 14 bases lay between the germline ends. The germline CDR1 and CDR2 sequences are SQVTM and ANQGSEA. The CDR3 nucleotides are TGCAGCGTCCCACGTTGGGGTACCTACAATGAGCAGTTCTTC. Translating gives CSVPRWGTYNEQFF.